This T cell receptor (beta chain) came from a study of cytomegalovirus exposure and HLA in healthy donors. This clone appeared once. Antigen: not known. Regarding the study as a whole: High sensitivity and specificity were reportedly achieved when the classifier diagnosed cytomegalovirus status. It was confirmed in vitro that a few of the CMV-associated chains were specific for CMV antigens. According to a later analysis, TCR clusters from the first cohort tended to co-occur in the 90 to 150 validation repertoires.

Sequencing was performed with immunoSEQ multiplex PCR; in TCRdb, only in-frame clones are kept and a portion is missing. Here the sample spans 100,000 to 150,000 clones, roughly 86% being singletons. The donors formed part of the approximately 110-subject validation cohort, distinct from the roughly 700-subject first cohort. Germline CDR1 reads SGHTA; CDR2 reads FQGTGA. V lost 4 bases and J lost 0; bases outside the gene matches: 7. The CDR3 is 16 residues long. The origin of this receptor is a man younger than 40 in good health and CMV-seronegative. The chain is built from TRBV7-3 and TRBJ2-3; 7 bases are shared with TRBD2. Sequencing was done on a sample of PBMCs. CDR3 protein: CASSSKRGKSTDTQYF. The DNA of the CDR3 is TGTGCCAGCAGCTCGAAGCGGGGTAAAAGCACAGATACGCAGTATTTT. Looking up the rest from reference TRBV7-3 and TRBJ2-3 gives the full variable domain: GAGVSQTPSNKVTEKGKYVELRCDPISGHTALYWYRQSLGQGPEFLIYFQGTGAADDSGLPNDRFFAVRPEGSVSTLKIQRTERGDSAVYLCASSSKRGKSTDTQYFGPGTRLTVL.